This paragraph covers one T cell receptor beta chain sequence. Its antigen is undetermined. These data come from a study of CD8 T cells in Susac syndrome. Study conclusions and caveats: The study conceded that its TCR sequencing and HLA analysis involved relatively few individuals.

The germline gives CDR1 LNHNV, CDR2 YYDKDF (reference sequence). With 1 base removed from V and 5 bases from J, the gap between germline ends came to 15 bases. The length of the CDR3 is 16 residues. TEMRA cells were enriched by FACS, and CD4+ and CD8+ T cells were negatively isolated. Reverse transcription of about 0.5 to 1 ug RNA was carried out with random hexamers. Multiplex immunoSEQ PCR targeted 54 Vbeta and 13 Jbeta TCR beta segments. TCRdb redid the calling of the immunoSEQ multiplex PCR reads with MiXCR, one entry per CDR3 protein. The profile shows some 190,000 distinct CDR3 sequences, about 95% of them singletons.

V usage is TRBV15 and J usage is TRBJ2-1; maybe TRBD2 (5 bases). This TCR derives from a human donor in good health. Sample: CD4+ T cells from PBMCs. CDR3 in amino acids: CATSRGVQRPNNEQFF. The CDR3 nucleotides read TGTGCCACCAGCAGAGGGGTCCAGCGGCCAAACAATGAGCAGTTCTTC.